This entry lists 14 T cell receptor beta chains sequenced from one sample in a study of T cells in Graves' hyperthyroidism and ophthalmopathy. Amplified regions were TCR beta CDR3 sequences from RNA transcripts. When the TCR CDR3 underwent first-round RT-PCR, the HTBI primer set was used. TCRdb redid the calling of the multiplex PCR reads with MiXCR, one entry per CDR3 protein. The sample includes about 480,000 distinct CDR3 sequences, approximately 15% seen only once; the top ten take around a sixth. The specimen sequenced was blood. The receptor source for this set is a woman between 18 and 29 years old with Graves' hyperthyroidism.

The V gene is TRBV30, the J gene TRBJ1-4; TRBD1 is a possible D gene (5 bases). CDR3 length equals 13 residues. The germline gives CDR1 GTSNPN, CDR2 SVGIG (reference sequence). V was clipped by 1 base and J by 7 bases, with 10 bases between them. As DNA, the CDR3 is TGTGCCTGGAGTGGGGACCTGACTGAAAAACTGTTTTTT. Translating gives CAWSGDLTEKLFF.

In this sample, this clonotype turned up many times. The chain employs TRBV27 and TRBJ2-7; D possibly corresponds to TRBD2 (5 bases). Trimming took off 7 bases at V and 5 bases at J, with 15 bases between the two ends. Germline V gene data show CDR1 as MNHEY and CDR2 as SMNVEV (reference sequence). There are 13 residues in the CDR3. CDR3 loop: CASKEASYHEQYF. Written as DNA, the CDR3 is TGTGCCAGCAAAGAGGCTAGCTACCACGAGCAGTACTTC.

V usage is TRBV20-1 and J usage is TRBJ2-7, with D unclear. CDR1 DFQATT and CDR2 SNEGSKA come from the germline V gene (reference sequence). The CDR3 totals 12 residues. The V gene lost 3 bases and the J gene lost 3 bases, with 9 bases spanning the gap. In nucleotides, the CDR3 is TGCAGTGCTAGGAGCGTGCTCTACGAGCAGTACTTC. It yields the protein CSARSVLYEQYF.

The V gene is TRBV19, the J gene TRBJ1-2; D is unclear. The CDR3 has 15 amino acids. Germline assignment: CDR1 LNHDA and CDR2 SQIVND (reference sequence). V lost 1 base and J 1 base, leaving 10 bases between the germline ends. CDR3 residues: CASSIAAQVNYGYTF. The CDR3, as DNA: TGTGCCAGTAGTATAGCTGCGCAGGTTAACTATGGCTACACCTTC.

This clonotype showed up many times. This chain joins TRBV6-1 and TRBJ2-7; tentative D call: TRBD2 (5 bases). Germline V CDR1 and CDR2: MNHNS, SASEGT. The CDR3 has 14 residues. V was clipped by 6 bases and J by 8 bases, with 20 bases between them. CDR3 region: CASRNIVSVPKQYF. DNA for the CDR3: TGTGCCAGCAGAAACATCGTTAGCGTCCCCAAGCAGTACTTC.

The rearrangement joins TRBV5-1 to TRBJ2-5; D is unresolved. V lost 4 bases and J lost 8, with 24 bases in between. Per the germline V gene, CDR1 is SGHRS and CDR2 is YFSETQ. The CDR3 is 16 amino acids. CDR3 region: CASSPYLISLRKTQYF. In DNA form, the CDR3 reads TGCGCCAGCAGCCCTTATTTGATCAGCCTACGGAAAACCCAGTACTTC.

This clonotype has a handful of counts. V usage is TRBV9 and J usage is TRBJ1-1; D might be TRBD1 (5 bases). Trimming pared 2 bases from V and 0 bases from J, leaving 17 bases between. This CDR3 has 17 amino acids. Germline values: CDR1 SGDLS, CDR2 YYNGEE. The CDR3: CASSVSGVPAMNTEAFF. CDR3 DNA sequence: TGTGCCAGCAGCGTCTCGGGGGTCCCCGCAATGAACACTGAAGCTTTCTTT.

This clonotype has just one count. V usage is TRBV7-3 and J usage is TRBJ2-2, with 9 bases fitting TRBD2. The CDR3 contains 16 residues. V gave up 5 bases and J gave up 3 bases; unmatched junction bases: 7. Germline V CDR1 and CDR2: SGHTA, FQGTGA. This chain's CDR3 is CASSLPTSGYTGELFF. The CDR3 coding sequence is TGTGCCAGCAGCCTCCCGACTAGCGGATACACCGGGGAGCTGTTTTTT.

The chain has TRBV9 and TRBJ2-2; D gene unclear. Germline CDR1 SGDLS, CDR2 YYNGEE. CDR3 length: 16 residues. V was shortened by 0 bases and J by 1 base, with 10 bases between the two germline ends. For the CDR3, the DNA is TGTGCCAGCAGCGTAGGGGGAACACAGAACACCGGGGAGCTGTTTTTT. This encodes CASSVGGTQNTGELFF.

This clonotype has a handful of counts. This chain uses TRBV29-1 with TRBJ2-4; D unresolved. V was trimmed by 2 bases and J by 2 bases, leaving 22 bases between them. This CDR3 region has 18 residues. Germline V CDR1 and CDR2: SQVTM, ANQGSEA. CDR3 nucleotide sequence: TGCAGCGTTGAATCCCCCGCTTTAGGTCTCGCCCCCAAAAACATTCAGTACTTC. Its protein is CSVESPALGLAPKNIQYF.

This clonotype was seen repeatedly, ten times or more. This chain connects TRBV12-3 or TRBV12-4 to TRBJ2-7, with D possibly being TRBD2 (6 bases). V was pared by 4 bases and J by 3 bases, with 7 bases between. This CDR3 contains 12 residues. The DNA for the CDR3 is TGTGCCAGCAGTTCGACTAGCTACGAGCAGTACTTC. The encoded protein is CASSSTSYEQYF.

The chain employs TRBV19 and TRBJ2-5; possibly TRBD1 or TRBD2 for D (5 bases each). The CDR3 is made up of 13 amino acids. Germline CDR1 and CDR2: LNHDA and SQIVND (reference sequence). Trimming stripped 5 bases from V and 2 bases from J, with 9 bases between. CDR3 residues: CASSARGQETQYF. The CDR3 DNA reads as TGTGCCAGTAGTGCGAGGGGTCAAGAGACCCAGTACTTC.

This clonotype was recorded many times. The chain links TRBV29-1 to TRBJ1-2, with 9 bases lining up with TRBD1. The CDR3 totals 14 residues. In germline, CDR1 is SQVTM, CDR2 ANQGSEA. The V and J ends lost 6 bases and 8 bases, in that order; junction bases with no gene match: 13. CDR3 in DNA: TGCAGCGTGGTCACCGGGACAGGGAGGCGAGGCTACACCTTC. This gives the protein CSVVTGTGRRGYTF. The full variable domain, rest sourced from reference TRBV29-1 and TRBJ1-2, is SAVISQKPSRDICQRGTSLTIQCQVDSQVTMMFWYRQQPGQSLTLIATANQGSEATYESGFVIDKFPISRPNLTFSTLTVSNMSPEDSSIYLCSVVTGTGRRGYTFGSGTRLTVV.

Notes on this clonotype: A much larger clonotype is one base distant, so this may be a read error. Likely a read error: the CDR3 ends without its conserved phenylalanine or tryptophan. The chain links TRBV30 to TRBJ2-1, with 11 bases lining up with TRBD2. Germline V gene lookup returns CDR1 GTSNPN and CDR2 SVGIG (reference sequence). J lost 6 bases, V lost 4 bases, and 8 bases had no gene match. The CDR3 has 15 residues. The CDR3 is CAWIKLAGVTNEQFY. The DNA of the CDR3 is TGTGCCTGGATTAAACTAGCGGGAGTAACCAATGAGCAGTTCTAC.